This T cell receptor beta chain was identified in a study of shared clonotypes between healthy human individuals (dated by TCRdb to 2019 to 2021). Study-wide context: A few men and a couple of women, aged 18 to 49 years, made up the cohort. For each donor, three plates each were used for CD4 naive and CD4 memory, two plates were used for CD8 naive, and one plate was used for CD8 memory. The study deeply sequenced blood TCR repertoires of about 5 healthy adults to estimate repertoire size and the extent of clonotype sharing between individuals. To increase sequencing depth and limit assay-specific biases, different laboratories used diverse techniques to prepare libraries and sequence TCR repertoires. Between about 0.94 and 8.9 billion PBMCs per donor were obtained by leukapheresis.

Using the deep immunoSEQ assay, multiplex PCR amplified TCR CDR3 regions from genomic DNA. Extracted genomic DNA from each cell subset was spread evenly across all wells of several immunoSEQ 96-well plates, with each plate serving as a replicate. Each replicate PCR for sorted subsets received roughly 0.2 ug genomic DNA, equal to about 30,000 T cell genomes. Purified libraries were quantified with a Qubit 3.0 fluorometer, sized on a Bioanalyzer 2100, and re-quantified with the KAPA Library Quantification kit. Every immunoSEQ 96-well plate was sequenced on a dedicated single-read 150-cycle Illumina NextSeq 550 flow cell. Under the source paper's analysis protocol: The immunoSEQ output contained only junctional sequences without quality scores, so filtering could not match that applied to full-length reads. Sequences were annotated with PyIR, a Python wrapper for IgBLAST v1.9, using IMGT germline references to assign V/J genes and CDR3. Reads were filtered out if the reads had weak V/J assignments (E-value above 1e-6), no CDR3, stop codons, out-of-frame junctions, or ambiguous translated residues. A V3J clonotype was defined by an identical inferred V gene, J gene, and CDR3 amino acid sequence. Percentage overlap between repertoires was computed as shared unique clonotypes divided by the size of the smaller repertoire. Repertoire richness was assessed with RTK rarefaction, the Chao1 estimator, and Recon v2.1 estimates of unobserved clonotypes. Generation probabilities were computed with OLGA for all TCRbeta clonotypes obtained by the gDNA method from a few donors. Here the immuneACCESS table is served through TCRdb, limited to in-frame sequences with V and J called. Missing clones are a known gap in these copies; in checked studies unresolved V genes cover under half, and the rest lacks a known reason. The V and J calls and clone size come from that table; D and trimming were worked out from the DNA. Present in this sample are around 940,000 clones, roughly 72% of which were seen just once. Approximately 1.5% of the sample is taken by the ten largest.

The junction carries 6 bases between V and J, which are trimmed by 6 bases and 4 bases respectively. From the cysteine up to the phenylalanine, the CDR3 has a length of 11 residues. Only the CDR3 DNA stays, 33 bases, in frame from base 1. The CDR1 and CDR2 encoded by the germline V gene are MGHDK and SYGVNS. The donors were healthy, HIV-negative adults with no recently reported acute infections or vaccinations. Every donor was a Caucasian adult living in Nashville, Tennessee, USA. Magnetic negative selection was used to enrich CD4+ T cells, after which naive cells were positively selected on CD45RA and the negative fraction became the memory subset. Blood was obtained by leukapheresis, after which PBMCs were separated by Ficoll-Histopaque density gradient centrifugation and cryopreserved in liquid nitrogen vapor phase. Purity and quantity of every magnetically sorted T cell population were checked by analytical flow cytometry. Each sorted fraction had its genomic DNA isolated and then quantified by UV absorbance on a Nanodrop 2000c.

Overall results and qualifications from the work: Rarefaction of sorted-subset datasets indicated incomplete sequencing despite the large sequencing depth. Pairwise subsampling led to the expectation that sequencing depth would affect the degree of clonotype sharing among donors. The small number of donors limited the genetic and exposure-history diversity represented. Sharing across a few donors was observed for 5% to 6.5% of naive CD4, about 3.2% of naive CD8, 2% to 2.5% of memory CD4, and around 0.42% of memory CD8 clonotypes. Compared with non-shared clonotypes, clonotypes shared by all four sorted-subset donors had higher generation probabilities. Estimated clonotype richness was generally larger for naive than for memory subsets. Only blood was sampled, and tissue TCR repertoires likely differ from those in blood.

About this clone: There is no known antigen for this receptor. One base away there is no much larger clone; base qualities are not given.

Sequencing input: memory CD4+ T cells sorted from blood. The cell subset or site label here, explained by the study, means: CD45RA-negative fraction. The sequence came from a man younger than 30 in good health. Rearrangement joined TRBV25-1 to TRBJ1-2, with the D gene not clear enough to name. The nucleotide sequence is TGTGCCAGCAGGCGGGGCTATGGCTACACCTTC. Its amino acids are CASRRGYGYTF.